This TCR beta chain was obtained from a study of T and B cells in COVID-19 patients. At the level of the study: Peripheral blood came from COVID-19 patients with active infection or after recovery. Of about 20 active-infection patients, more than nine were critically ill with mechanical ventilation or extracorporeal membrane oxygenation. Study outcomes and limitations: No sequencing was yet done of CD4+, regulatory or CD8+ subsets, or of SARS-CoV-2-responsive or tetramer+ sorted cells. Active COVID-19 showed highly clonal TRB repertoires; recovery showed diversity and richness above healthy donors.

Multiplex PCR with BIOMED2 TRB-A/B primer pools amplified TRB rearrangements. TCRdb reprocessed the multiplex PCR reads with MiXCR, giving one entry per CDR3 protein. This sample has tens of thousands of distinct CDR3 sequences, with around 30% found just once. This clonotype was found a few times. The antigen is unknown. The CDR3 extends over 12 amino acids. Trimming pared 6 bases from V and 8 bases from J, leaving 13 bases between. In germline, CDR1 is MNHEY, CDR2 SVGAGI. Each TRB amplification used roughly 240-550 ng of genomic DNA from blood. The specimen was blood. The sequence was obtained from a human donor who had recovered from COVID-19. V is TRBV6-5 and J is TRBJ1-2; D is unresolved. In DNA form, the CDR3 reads TGTGCCAGCAGACGAACACGGGAAGGCTACACCTTC. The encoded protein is CASRRTREGYTF.